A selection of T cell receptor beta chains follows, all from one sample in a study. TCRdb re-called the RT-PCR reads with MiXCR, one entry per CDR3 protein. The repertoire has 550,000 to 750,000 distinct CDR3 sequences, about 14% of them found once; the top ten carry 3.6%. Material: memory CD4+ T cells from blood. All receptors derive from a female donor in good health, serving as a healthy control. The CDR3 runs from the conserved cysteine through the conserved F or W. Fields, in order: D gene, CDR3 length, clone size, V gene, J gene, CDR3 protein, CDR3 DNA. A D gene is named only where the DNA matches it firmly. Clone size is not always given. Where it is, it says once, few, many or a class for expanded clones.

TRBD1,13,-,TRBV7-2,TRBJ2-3,CASSANRGDTQYF,TGTGCCAGCAGCGCCAACAGGGGGGATACGCAGTATTTT
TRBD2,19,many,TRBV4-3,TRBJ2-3,CASSQGTSGGAWGTDTQYF,TGCGCCAGCAGCCAAGGGACTAGCGGGGGGGCCTGGGGCACAGATACGCAGTATTTT
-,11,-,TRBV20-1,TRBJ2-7,CSARGLSEQYF,TGCAGTGCTAGAGGCCTTTCCGAGCAGTACTTC
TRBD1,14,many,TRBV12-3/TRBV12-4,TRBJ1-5,CASSLGGGSQPQHF,TGTGCCAGCAGTTTGGGAGGGGGCAGTCAGCCCCAGCATTTT
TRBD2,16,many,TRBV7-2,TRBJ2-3,CASSLDGLAGADTQYF,TGTGCCAGCAGCTTAGACGGACTAGCGGGGGCAGATACGCAGTATTTT
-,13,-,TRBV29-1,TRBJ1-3,CSVEDQYGNTIYF,TGCAGCGTTGAAGACCAGTATGGAAACACCATATATTTT
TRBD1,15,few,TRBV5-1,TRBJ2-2,CASSPLDRGTGELFF,TGCGCCAGCAGCCCCCTCGACAGGGGCACCGGGGAGCTGTTTTTT
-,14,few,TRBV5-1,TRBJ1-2,CASRVGQAYYGYTF,TGCGCCAGCAGGGTAGGGCAGGCTTACTATGGCTACACCTTC
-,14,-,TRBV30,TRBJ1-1,CAWSRAELNTEAFF,TGTGCCTGGAGTAGGGCCGAGCTGAACACTGAAGCTTTCTTT
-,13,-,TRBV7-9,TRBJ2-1,CASSRYRYNEQFF,TGTGCCAGCAGCCGCTACAGGTACAATGAGCAGTTCTTC
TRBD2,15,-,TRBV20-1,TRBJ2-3,CSAYLSGIGTDTQYF,TGCAGTGCCTATTTGAGCGGGATAGGCACAGATACGCAGTATTTT
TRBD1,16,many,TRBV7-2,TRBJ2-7,CASSFQGGDRGNEQYF,TGTGCCAGCAGCTTCCAAGGGGGGGACAGGGGCAACGAGCAGTACTTC
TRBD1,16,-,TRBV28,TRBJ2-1,CASSLWGQGTLNEQFF,TGTGCCAGCAGTTTATGGGGACAGGGAACCCTCAATGAGCAGTTCTTC
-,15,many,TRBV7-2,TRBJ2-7,CASSLPRKASTEQYF,TGTGCCAGCAGCTTACCCAGGAAAGCATCAACTGAGCAGTACTTC
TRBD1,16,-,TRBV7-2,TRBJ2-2,CASSFAGTDPTGELFF,TGTGCCAGCAGCTTCGCCGGGACAGACCCTACCGGGGAGCTGTTTTTT
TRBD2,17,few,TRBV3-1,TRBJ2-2,CASSRSRGGGDTGELFF,TGTGCCAGCAGCCGAAGCCGTGGGGGGGGAGACACCGGGGAGCTGTTTTTT
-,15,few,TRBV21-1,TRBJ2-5,CATLTNGPPQETQYF,TGTGCCACCCTCACTAACGGGCCCCCACAAGAGACCCAGTACTTC
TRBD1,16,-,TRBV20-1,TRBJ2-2,CSARDRQTGAAGELFF,TGCAGTGCTAGGGACCGACAGACAGGGGCGGCCGGGGAGCTGTTTTTT
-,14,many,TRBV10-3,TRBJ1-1,CAIRIDGMNTEAFF,TGTGCCATCAGGATAGACGGCATGAACACTGAAGCTTTCTTT
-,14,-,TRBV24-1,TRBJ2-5,CATSDPDGKETQYF,TGTGCCACCAGTGATCCCGACGGGAAAGAGACCCAGTACTTC
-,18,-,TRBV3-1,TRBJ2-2,CASSQDYRTRSNTGELFF,TGTGCCAGCAGCCAAGATTATCGCACGAGATCGAACACCGGGGAGCTGTTTTTT